This T cell receptor beta chain was captured by sequencing in a study of blood T cell repertoires in COVID-19. As for the study in general: Collection of acute and convalescent COVID-19 samples took place in the United States, Italy and Spain.

CDR3 size: 13 residues. Germline V lookup: CDR1 SGHRS, CDR2 YFSETQ. V lost 4 bases, J lost 3 bases, and 11 bases lay in between. Repertoires were generated with immunoSEQ multiplex PCR, while TCRdb's copy carries only in-frame clones and drops some. The table shows more than 150,000 clones, with around 94% occurring only once. Seattle patients were enrolled while actively infected and followed longitudinally. This TCR derives from a young man with COVID-19, enrolled during active disease. Sequencing was performed on peripheral blood. The chain has TRBV5-1 and TRBJ2-7; D is perhaps TRBD2 (6 bases). CDR3 in amino acids: CASSDSGLYEQYF. The CDR3 DNA follows: TGCGCCAGCAGCGATAGCGGCCTCTACGAGCAGTACTTC.